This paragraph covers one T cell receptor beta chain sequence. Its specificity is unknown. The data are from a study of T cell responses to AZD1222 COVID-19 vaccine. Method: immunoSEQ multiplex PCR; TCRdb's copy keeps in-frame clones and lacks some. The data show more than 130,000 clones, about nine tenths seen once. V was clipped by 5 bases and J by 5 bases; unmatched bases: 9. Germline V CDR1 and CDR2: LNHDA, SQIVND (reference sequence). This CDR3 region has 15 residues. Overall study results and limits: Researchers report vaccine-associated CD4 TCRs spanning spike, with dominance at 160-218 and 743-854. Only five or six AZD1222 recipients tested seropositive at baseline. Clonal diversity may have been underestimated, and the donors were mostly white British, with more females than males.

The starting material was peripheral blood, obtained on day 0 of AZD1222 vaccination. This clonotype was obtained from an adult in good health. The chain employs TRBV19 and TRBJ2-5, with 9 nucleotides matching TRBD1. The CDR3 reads CASSFGDRDLETQYF. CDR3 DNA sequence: TGTGCCAGTAGTTTCGGGGACAGGGATTTGGAGACCCAGTACTTC.